A selection of T cell receptor beta chains follows, all from one sample in a study of shared clonotypes between healthy human individuals. Clones were read by immunoSEQ multiplex PCR, and TCRdb kept only the in-frame ones, dropping some. This table holds about 1,800,000 clones, about 95% found once. The sequencing input was naive CD8+ T cells sorted from blood. These receptors all come from a man aged 18 to 29 in good health. Each CDR3 is given with its conserved first and last residue. The D gene is left open where the match is weak. For some rows the clone size is stated as once, few or many, or as a class when expanded; others skip it.

len: 16
v_gene: TRBV6-5
j_gene: TRBJ1-6
abundance: -
d_gene: TRBD1
CDR3aa: CASSYDRGSYNSPLHF
CDR3nt: TGTGCCAGCAGTTATGACAGGGGTTCCTATAATTCACCCCTCCACTTT

len: 15
v_gene: TRBV5-1
j_gene: TRBJ2-3
abundance: -
d_gene: TRBD2
CDR3aa: CASSLSGLAKHTQYF
CDR3nt: TGCGCCAGCAGCTTATCCGGACTAGCTAAACATACGCAGTATTTT

len: 17
v_gene: TRBV30
j_gene: TRBJ2-5
abundance: once
d_gene: TRBD1
CDR3aa: CAWSVGRVGGLRETQYF
CDR3nt: TGTGCCTGGAGTGTAGGGCGTGTAGGGGGCCTTAGAGAGACCCAGTACTTC

len: 17
v_gene: TRBV27
j_gene: TRBJ1-2
abundance: -
d_gene: -
CDR3aa: CASSLSGGSPDNYGYTF
CDR3nt: TGTGCCAGCAGTCTCTCCGGGGGTAGCCCTGATAACTATGGCTACACCTTC

len: 14
v_gene: TRBV6-5
j_gene: TRBJ2-7
abundance: -
d_gene: -
CDR3aa: CASSWTPSSYEQYF
CDR3nt: TGTGCCAGCAGTTGGACTCCTAGCTCCTACGAGCAGTACTTC

len: 13
v_gene: TRBV7-9
j_gene: TRBJ2-7
abundance: -
d_gene: -
CDR3aa: CASSSRESYEQYF
CDR3nt: TGTGCCAGCAGCTCCCGGGAATCCTACGAGCAGTACTTC

len: 15
v_gene: TRBV4-3
j_gene: TRBJ1-6
abundance: -
d_gene: -
CDR3aa: CASSQDEGSGSPLHF
CDR3nt: TGCGCCAGCAGCCAAGACGAGGGGTCCGGTTCACCCCTCCACTTT

len: 15
v_gene: TRBV7-9
j_gene: TRBJ2-1
abundance: -
d_gene: -
CDR3aa: CASSLSQGAVDEQFF
CDR3nt: TGTGCCAGCAGCTTATCACAAGGGGCGGTTGATGAGCAGTTCTTC

len: 16
v_gene: TRBV5-4
j_gene: TRBJ2-3
abundance: -
d_gene: TRBD2
CDR3aa: CASRQTSGGLTDTQYF
CDR3nt: TGTGCCAGCAGGCAGACTAGCGGGGGTTTGACGGATACGCAGTATTTT

len: 15
v_gene: TRBV10-3
j_gene: TRBJ2-3
abundance: -
d_gene: -
CDR3aa: CAISGMEGRSDTQYF
CDR3nt: TGTGCCATCAGTGGGATGGAGGGCCGGTCAGATACGCAGTATTTT

len: 15
v_gene: TRBV11-2
j_gene: TRBJ2-5
abundance: -
d_gene: TRBD2
CDR3aa: CASSPGTSGWETQYF
CDR3nt: TGTGCCAGCAGCCCCGGGACTAGCGGGTGGGAGACCCAGTACTTC

len: 14
v_gene: TRBV19
j_gene: TRBJ2-5
abundance: -
d_gene: TRBD2
CDR3aa: CASRPAGEVRTQYF
CDR3nt: TGTGCCAGTAGGCCAGCGGGGGAGGTTAGGACCCAGTACTTC

len: 14
v_gene: TRBV28
j_gene: TRBJ1-6
abundance: -
d_gene: -
CDR3aa: CASSPQGNNSPLHF
CDR3nt: TGTGCCAGCAGTCCTCAGGGTAATAATTCACCCCTCCACTTT

len: 14
v_gene: TRBV4-1
j_gene: TRBJ2-2
abundance: -
d_gene: -
CDR3aa: CASSHGPNTGELFF
CDR3nt: TGCGCCAGCAGCCACGGCCCGAACACCGGGGAGCTGTTTTTT

len: 15
v_gene: TRBV5-6
j_gene: TRBJ2-7
abundance: -
d_gene: TRBD1
CDR3aa: CASSLVGQGVDEQYF
CDR3nt: TGTGCCAGCAGCTTGGTGGGACAGGGGGTCGACGAGCAGTACTTC

len: 18
v_gene: TRBV4-1
j_gene: TRBJ2-1
abundance: -
d_gene: TRBD2
CDR3aa: CASSPTPEETSGVNEQFF
CDR3nt: TGCGCCAGCAGCCCCACCCCAGAGGAGACTAGCGGGGTCAATGAGCAGTTCTTC

len: 16
v_gene: TRBV27
j_gene: TRBJ2-3
abundance: -
d_gene: -
CDR3aa: CASSPVQVLVTDTQYF
CDR3nt: TGTGCCAGCAGTCCCGTCCAGGTGTTGGTAACAGATACGCAGTATTTT

len: 14
v_gene: TRBV11-2
j_gene: TRBJ1-5
abundance: once
d_gene: -
CDR3aa: CASSLGGGNQPQHF
CDR3nt: TGTGCCAGCAGCCTCGGGGGGGGCAATCAGCCCCAGCATTTT

len: 14
v_gene: TRBV6-5
j_gene: TRBJ1-4
abundance: -
d_gene: -
CDR3aa: CASRGGRSNEKLFF
CDR3nt: TGTGCCAGCAGGGGGGGACGGAGTAATGAAAAACTGTTTTTT

len: 15
v_gene: TRBV5-4
j_gene: TRBJ2-3
abundance: -
d_gene: -
CDR3aa: CASSWRGDLTDTQYF
CDR3nt: TGTGCCAGCAGCTGGAGGGGGGACCTCACAGATACGCAGTATTTT

len: 13
v_gene: TRBV6-5
j_gene: TRBJ2-7
abundance: -
d_gene: TRBD1
CDR3aa: CASATGVAYEQYF
CDR3nt: TGTGCCTCAGCAACAGGGGTGGCCTACGAGCAGTACTTC

len: 18
v_gene: TRBV11-2
j_gene: TRBJ2-3
abundance: -
d_gene: -
CDR3aa: CASSLEFALGVLGNTQYF
CDR3nt: TGTGCCAGCAGCTTAGAATTTGCGTTGGGGGTATTAGGTAATACGCAGTATTTT

len: 15
v_gene: TRBV5-1
j_gene: TRBJ2-7
abundance: -
d_gene: TRBD1
CDR3aa: CASRSIGQGAYEQYF
CDR3nt: TGCGCCAGCAGGAGTATAGGACAGGGGGCCTACGAGCAGTACTTC

len: 16
v_gene: TRBV28
j_gene: TRBJ2-7
abundance: -
d_gene: -
CDR3aa: CASSLGLGQLSYEQYF
CDR3nt: TGTGCCAGCAGTTTGGGCCTCGGACAGCTCTCCTACGAGCAGTACTTC

len: 12
v_gene: TRBV5-6
j_gene: TRBJ2-1
abundance: -
d_gene: -
CDR3aa: CASSWTLNEQFF
CDR3nt: TGTGCCAGCAGCTGGACGCTGAATGAGCAGTTCTTC

len: 18
v_gene: TRBV25-1
j_gene: TRBJ2-5
abundance: -
d_gene: TRBD1
CDR3aa: CASSEEQGPRGAQETQYF
CDR3nt: TGTGCCAGCAGTGAAGAACAGGGGCCGCGTGGTGCCCAAGAGACCCAGTACTTC

len: 16
v_gene: TRBV29-1
j_gene: TRBJ1-1
abundance: -
d_gene: -
CDR3aa: CSVENPPLSVSTEAFF
CDR3nt: TGCAGCGTTGAGAACCCGCCGTTGAGTGTGAGCACTGAAGCTTTCTTT

len: 14
v_gene: TRBV6-6
j_gene: TRBJ1-5
abundance: medium-sized
d_gene: -
CDR3aa: CASSYPGTDQPQHF
CDR3nt: TGTGCCAGCAGTTACCCAGGAACCGATCAGCCCCAGCATTTT

len: 11
v_gene: TRBV6-5
j_gene: TRBJ2-5
abundance: -
d_gene: -
CDR3aa: CASMFGETQYF
CDR3nt: TGTGCCAGCATGTTCGGAGAGACCCAGTACTTC

len: 15
v_gene: TRBV7-9
j_gene: TRBJ1-2
abundance: once
d_gene: -
CDR3aa: CASSSVGEYGYGYTF
CDR3nt: TGTGCCAGCAGCTCCGTGGGGGAGTATGGGTATGGCTACACCTTC

len: 15
v_gene: TRBV5-5
j_gene: TRBJ1-1
abundance: -
d_gene: -
CDR3aa: CASAPRSVLNTEAFF
CDR3nt: TGTGCCAGCGCCCCAAGGTCCGTCCTCAACACTGAAGCTTTCTTT

len: 15
v_gene: TRBV5-1
j_gene: TRBJ1-1
abundance: -
d_gene: -
CDR3aa: CASSLTGAPNAEAFF
CDR3nt: TGCGCCAGCAGCTTAACCGGGGCCCCTAACGCTGAAGCTTTCTTT

len: 14
v_gene: TRBV2
j_gene: TRBJ2-7
abundance: -
d_gene: TRBD2
CDR3aa: CASGGLAGLYEQYF
CDR3nt: TGTGCCAGCGGGGGACTAGCGGGGCTGTACGAGCAGTACTTC

len: 15
v_gene: TRBV27
j_gene: TRBJ1-5
abundance: -
d_gene: -
CDR3aa: CASSLFRDSNQPQHF
CDR3nt: TGTGCCAGCAGTTTATTTCGGGACAGCAATCAGCCCCAGCATTTT

len: 13
v_gene: TRBV7-9
j_gene: TRBJ2-2
abundance: -
d_gene: -
CDR3aa: CASSLGGIRELFF
CDR3nt: TGTGCCAGCAGCTTGGGGGGAATCAGGGAGCTGTTTTTT

len: 17
v_gene: TRBV11-2
j_gene: TRBJ2-1
abundance: -
d_gene: TRBD2
CDR3aa: CASSYDETGLAWHEQFF
CDR3nt: TGTGCCAGCAGCTACGACGAGACGGGACTAGCATGGCATGAGCAGTTCTTC

len: 15
v_gene: TRBV10-3
j_gene: TRBJ2-7
abundance: -
d_gene: -
CDR3aa: CAIDYREGASYEQYF
CDR3nt: TGTGCCATCGACTACAGGGAGGGGGCCTCCTACGAGCAGTACTTC

len: 16
v_gene: TRBV6-5
j_gene: TRBJ1-2
abundance: -
d_gene: TRBD1
CDR3aa: CASSYSTGQVFYGYTF
CDR3nt: TGTGCCAGCAGTTACTCAACGGGACAGGTCTTTTATGGCTACACCTTC

len: 16
v_gene: TRBV7-8
j_gene: TRBJ2-7
abundance: -
d_gene: TRBD2
CDR3aa: CASSSRWGREEDEQYF
CDR3nt: TGTGCCAGCAGCTCCCGTTGGGGGCGGGAGGAAGACGAGCAGTACTTC